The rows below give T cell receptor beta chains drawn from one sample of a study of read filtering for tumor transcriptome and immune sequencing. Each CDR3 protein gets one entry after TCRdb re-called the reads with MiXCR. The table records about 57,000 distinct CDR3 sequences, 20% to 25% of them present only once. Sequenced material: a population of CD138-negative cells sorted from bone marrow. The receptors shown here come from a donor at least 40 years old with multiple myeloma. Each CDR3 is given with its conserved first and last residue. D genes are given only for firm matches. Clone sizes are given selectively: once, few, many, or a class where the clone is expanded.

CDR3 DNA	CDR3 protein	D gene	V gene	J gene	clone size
TGCAGTGCTCCCTCGACTAGCGGCGGGGAGACCCAGTACTTC	CSAPSTSGGETQYF	TRBD2	TRBV20-1	TRBJ2-5	-
TGCGCCAGCAGCCAAGGCGACTTGTCCAATGAGCAGTTCTTC	CASSQGDLSNEQFF	-	TRBV4-1	TRBJ2-1	medium-sized
TGTGCCAGCAGCTTACCGGGACAGGGGGCGGGTCAAGAGACCCAGTACTTC	CASSLPGQGAGQETQYF	TRBD1	TRBV7-8	TRBJ2-5	few
TGTGCCAGCAGCTTTACCTTTAAGGCGGGAGTAGGGGAGCAGTTCTTC	CASSFTFKAGVGEQFF	TRBD2	TRBV7-6	TRBJ2-1	many
TGTGCCAGCAGCTTAGAGGTTAGCGGGGGCACAGATACGCAGTATTTT	CASSLEVSGGTDTQYF	TRBD2	TRBV7-2	TRBJ2-3	-
TGTGCCAGCAGTCCGATGAACAGGGGCGGCTATGGCTACACCTTC	CASSPMNRGGYGYTF	TRBD1	TRBV12-3/TRBV12-4	TRBJ1-2	many
TGTGCCAGCAGCTTGTCAGGGGGATTTGGAAACACCATATATTTT	CASSLSGGFGNTIYF	TRBD1	TRBV7-3	TRBJ1-3	few
TGCACCCTCGCGCGCGGGAGGCCTGGGGAGACCCAGTACTTC	CTLARGRPGETQYF	TRBD2	TRBV20-1	TRBJ2-5	many
TGCGCCAGCAGCTTGTCGCGACACGAGCAGTTCTTC	CASSLSRHEQFF	-	TRBV5-1	TRBJ2-1	many
TGTGCCAGCAGGTCACAGGAGAACACTGAAGCTTTCTTT	CASRSQENTEAFF	-	TRBV11-2	TRBJ1-1	many
TGTGCCAGCAGCGAGGGCTCACCAAGCGCTGAAGCTTTCTTT	CASSEGSPSAEAFF	-	TRBV6-6	TRBJ1-1	many
TGTGCCAGCAGTTACGCCCCGGGAGGGCCAGATACGCAGTATTTT	CASSYAPGGPDTQYF	TRBD2	TRBV6-6	TRBJ2-3	many
TGTGCCACCAGTGACCATGGGACAGGGAGTTCCTACGAGCAGTACTTC	CATSDHGTGSSYEQYF	TRBD1	TRBV24-1	TRBJ2-7	-
TGTGCCAGCAGCGTTAAGGGGGCGAGCACAGATACGCAGTATTTT	CASSVKGASTDTQYF	TRBD1	TRBV9	TRBJ2-3	many
TGTGCCAGCAGCTACTCCGGGACAGCTTACAATGAGCAGTTCTTC	CASSYSGTAYNEQFF	TRBD1	TRBV11-1	TRBJ2-1	-
TGTGCCAGCAGCTTGGCAGGGGGCAATGAGCAGTTCTTC	CASSLAGGNEQFF	TRBD1	TRBV11-3	TRBJ2-1	many
TGCAGTGCCTTTACGAACACAGGGAGCTCCTACGAGCAGTACTTC	CSAFTNTGSSYEQYF	-	TRBV20-1	TRBJ2-7	few
TGTGTCAGCAGACTCCACAGGGACCACAATGAGCAGCTCTTC	CVSRLHRDHNEQLF	-	TRBV11-3	TRBJ2-1	-
TGTGCCAGCAGCCGGGATTTTTACACTGAAGCTTTCTTT	CASSRDFYTEAFF	-	TRBV28	TRBJ1-1	many
TGTGCCAGCAGCGGGACTAACTCCTACAATGAGCAGTTCTTC	CASSGTNSYNEQFF	-	TRBV9	TRBJ2-1	many
TGTGCCAGTAGTATCCTCGCAGGTGGGAACACTGAAGCTTTCTTT	CASSILAGGNTEAFF	-	TRBV19	TRBJ1-1	-
TGTGCCAGCAGTTTAGCGGACAGGCGAAACACTGAAGCTTTCTTT	CASSLADRRNTEAFF	TRBD1	TRBV12-3/TRBV12-4	TRBJ1-1	many
TGTGCCAGCAGCTCGCAGACAGGGACCTACGAGCAGTACTTC	CASSSQTGTYEQYF	TRBD1	TRBV11-2	TRBJ2-7	many
TGTGCCAGCAGCCCGAAAATACTAGTTTACCTACTCTTGAACACCGGGGAGCTGTTTTTT	CASSPKILVYLLLNTGELFF	-	TRBV14	TRBJ2-2	-
TGTGCCTGGAGTGTAGCAAACAATGAGCAGTTCTTC	CAWSVANNEQFF	-	TRBV30	TRBJ2-1	many
TGCAGCGTCCTGGTCGACCTAGCCAAAAACATTCAGTACTTC	CSVLVDLAKNIQYF	-	TRBV29-1	TRBJ2-4	many
TGTGCCAGCAGCTTAGTAGGGCAGGGTACTGAAGCTTTCTTT	CASSLVGQGTEAFF	-	TRBV7-2	TRBJ1-1	many
TGCAGCGTTATCAAGGGGGCCAAAAACATTCAGTACTTC	CSVIKGAKNIQYF	-	TRBV29-1	TRBJ2-4	many
TGTGCCAGCAAGGTACTAGCGGAACCGAACACCGGGGAGCTGTTTTTT	CASKVLAEPNTGELFF	TRBD2	TRBV7-9	TRBJ2-2	many
TGTGCCAGCAGTGTAGGGGCGGTTAAGGATACGCAGTATTTT	CASSVGAVKDTQYF	-	TRBV2	TRBJ2-3	many
TGCGCCAGCAGCCCCCTTACGGTGGAGACCCAGTACTTC	CASSPLTVETQYF	-	TRBV4-1	TRBJ2-5	many
TGCAGTGCTAGAAGAAAGAATGAAAAACCGTTTTTT	CSARRKNEKPFF	-	TRBV20-1	TRBJ1-4	-
TGTGCCAGCAGTTACTCGCTAGCGGAAGAGACCCAGTACTTC	CASSYSLAEETQYF	TRBD2	TRBV6-5	TRBJ2-5	many
TGTGCCAGCAGGGGGGCAGGGGCCTACGAGCAGTACTTC	CASRGAGAYEQYF	-	TRBV7-2	TRBJ2-7	few
TGTGCCAGCAGTTTATCGAAGGGGGATCAGTATTTT	CASSLSKGDQYF	-	TRBV28	TRBJ2-3	many
TGTGCCAGCAGGGAACAGGGGATTAACGAAAAACTGTTTTTT	CASREQGINEKLFF	TRBD1	TRBV13	TRBJ1-4	many